These T cell receptor beta chains were read from a single sample in a study of blood T cell repertoires in COVID-19. Sequencing was performed with immunoSEQ multiplex PCR; in TCRdb, only in-frame clones are kept and a portion is missing. Of 470,000 or so clones listed, approximately 90% are singletons. Sequenced sample: PBMCs or T cells enriched from blood (not recorded which). These receptor sequences come from a woman aged 18-30 years with acute COVID-19. The CDR3 runs from the conserved cysteine through the conserved F or W. Each record gives: D gene, V gene, CDR3 protein. A D gene is named only where the DNA matches it firmly.

TRBD1	TRBV27	CASSRLDRENSPLHF
-	TRBV3-1/TRBV3-2	CASSQDFLGSGLRFYGYTF
-	TRBV10-3	CAISDGGSTYNEQFF
TRBD1	TRBV18	CASSPRRQGVWTEAFF
TRBD1	TRBV9	CASSVRQGLSPLHF
-	TRBV27	CASSLLYTGELFF
-	TRBV7-3	CASSPGQPTGELFF
TRBD1	TRBV6-6	CASSQTGTGYTF
TRBD2	TRBV6-6	CASSLQSGRLVYNEQFF
-	TRBV5-8	CASSFGRDGYTF
-	TRBV18	CASSPGPGHVNTEAFF
-	TRBV19	CASSKRAGSDGYEQYF
TRBD2	TRBV10-3	CAIGDSGRIRDEQYF
TRBD2	TRBV4-2	CASSQEKRGGYEQFF
TRBD1	TRBV10-3	CAISEGFGQGYSPLHF
TRBD2	TRBV19	CASSVRQTGLATSGANVLTF
-	TRBV6-1	CASSGGQGGGSYEQYF
-	TRBV5-4	CASSRKDSSNYGYTF
-	TRBV21-1	CASSGRQSLNGYTF
TRBD2	TRBV6-5	CASSLKGRERADTQYF
TRBD2	TRBV7-3	CASQLAGGAGELFF
-	TRBV25-1	CASSPPHSETQYF
TRBD1	TRBV5-1	CASSPLTGDTGELFF
TRBD1	TRBV7-9	CASSSQTGVYEQYF
TRBD1	TRBV5-1	CASSPPGQGHGYTF
-	TRBV29-1	CSVVPPGNEQFF
TRBD1	TRBV6-5	CASSPTGVNQPQHF
-	TRBV5-4	CASSLDLGTDNQPQHF
-	TRBV2	CASSGQFNEKLFF
-	TRBV19	CASSLAGRYNEQFF
TRBD1	TRBV5-1	CASSGGQNEKLFF
TRBD2	TRBV18	CASSPLASGESIEQYF
TRBD2	TRBV12-3/TRBV12-4	CASGLAGQETQYF
-	TRBV12-3/TRBV12-4	CASRLGNKLFF
-	TRBV4-1	CASSQELAGYGYTF